The entry that follows covers one T cell receptor (beta chain) sequence. Its specificity is unknown. This record belongs to a study of CD8 T cells in ankylosing spondylitis. Whole-study results and caveats: There was a TCR beta motif, made of several highly homologous variants, that appeared characteristic of ankylosing spondylitis blood. Earlier literature documents some of the motif variants in reactive arthritis synovial fluid and blood. Researchers reportedly found disease-linked clones significantly enriched in matched ankylosing spondylitis synovial fluid. Disease-linked clones bore a CD8+ phenotype and were relatively rare in peripheral blood.

5'-RACE, quantitative and with molecular barcodes, yielded the TCR beta libraries. Via MiXCR, TCRdb re-called the 5' RACE reads, giving one row per CDR3 protein. The sample lists some 220,000 distinct CDR3 sequences, 6% to 8.5% occurring once. Sequencing input: blood, either unsorted or a sorted T cell fraction (not recorded which). The sequence came from a male donor with ankylosing spondylitis.

The CDR3 DNA follows: TGTGCCAGCAGCCCCAGTAGAGGGGAGCAGTACTTC. It specifies CASSPSRGEQYF. The V call is TRBV27, the J call TRBJ2-7, with TRBD2 as a possible D gene (5 bases). V was trimmed by 6 bases and J by 7 bases, leaving 13 bases between them. The CDR3 runs 12 residues. Germline CDR1 MNHEY, CDR2 SMNVEV (reference sequence).